A single sample gave rise to the 21 T cell receptor beta chains below, sequenced in a study of OX40 agonist ivuxolimab in advanced cancers. Produced via immunoSEQ multiplex PCR; TCRdb's table is partial and in-frame only. The table records fewer than 90,000 clones, 70% to 90% of them present only once. The material was CD4+ or CD8+ T cells sorted from blood, obtained in a trial of the OX40 agonist ivuxolimab. The receptors were gathered from an adult with an advanced solid tumor such as melanoma, head and neck, liver or kidney cancer.

The V call is TRBV6-5, the J call TRBJ2-2; 8 bases match TRBD1. J gave up 6 bases and V 5 bases, and 8 bases lay outside the gene matches. CDR3 length: 15 residues. CDR1 is MNHEY and CDR2 is SVGAGI in the germline V gene. The chain's CDR3 is CASSQAGGLAGELFF. The CDR3 DNA reads as TGTGCCAGCAGTCAGGCAGGGGGCTTGGCCGGGGAGCTGTTTTTT.

The chain recombines TRBV6-4 with TRBJ2-5, with D perhaps TRBD1 (6 bases). The J call is doubtful: the DNA matches TRBJ2-7 better. Germline V CDR1 and CDR2: MRHNA, SNTAGT. CDR3 size: 14 residues. The CDR3 coding sequence is TGTGCCAGCAACGCAGGGGAAGAAGACTGCGAGCAGTACTTC. It translates to CASNAGEEDCEQYF.

V gene TRBV2 combines with J gene TRBJ1-2; TRBD1 matches 7 bases. This CDR3 spans 16 amino acids. The germline CDR1 and CDR2 sequences are SNHLY and FYNNEI. V trimming: 10 bases; J trimming: 8 bases; junction bases outside the gene matches: 22. The CDR3, as DNA: TGTGCCAATCAACCAACCGGGACAGCTCAAGTGACGGGCTACACCTTC. This codes for CANQPTGTAQVTGYTF.

The V and J genes are TRBV18 and TRBJ1-1; D is unresolved. The V end was cut by 3 bases, the J end by 1 base, with 9 bases between. The CDR3 has 14 residues. Germline loops: CDR1 KGHSH, CDR2 LQKENI. CDR3 nucleotides: TGTGCCAGCTCACCCCTGACGGCGAACACTGAAGCTTTCTTT. Its protein product is CASSPLTANTEAFF.

The chain has TRBV6-4 and TRBJ2-2; no definite D call. Between the trimmed V and J ends, which lost 9 bases and 1 base, there was a span of 15 bases. Germline V gene sequence: CDR1 MRHNA, CDR2 SNTAGT. This CDR3 contains 15 residues. CDR3 protein: CARGESDLNTGELFF. The CDR3 DNA sequence: TGTGCCAGGGGTGAGTCTGATTTGAACACCGGGGAGCTGTTTTTT.

A word on this clone: Because it lacks the conserved phenylalanine or tryptophan at the end, this CDR3 is likely a read error. The DNA is left out, because the CDR3 cannot be placed on it with certainty; the CDR3 is given as TCRdb lists it. This chain joins TRBV5-5 and TRBJ1-4. Germline loops: CDR1 SGHKS, CDR2 YYEKEE (reference sequence). The CDR3 spans 14 residues, counting both ends. CDR3 sequence: CASSRGTNEKLFFP.

The rearrangement links TRBV6-1 to TRBJ2-7; TRBD1 matches at 7 bases. Germline V gene data show CDR1 as MNHNS and CDR2 as SASEGT. The V and J ends lost 8 bases and 4 bases, in that order; junction bases with no gene match: 11. This CDR3 comprises 14 residues. The CDR3 DNA is TGTGCCAGCCGTCCGAACAGGGGTAGTTACGAGCAGTACGTC. It specifies CASRPNRGSYEQYV.

The rearrangement joins TRBV7-6 to TRBJ2-5, with D possibly matching TRBD1 (6 bases). The last part of the DNA fits TRBJ2-7 better; the J call may be wrong. The CDR3 has 16 amino acids. Per germline, CDR1 SGHVS and CDR2 FNYEAQ. CDR3: CASSQLERQDRYEQYF. The CDR3 DNA reads TGTGCCAGCAGCCAATTGGAGAGACAGGACCGTTACGAGCAGTACTTC.

Of note for this clone: This CDR3 is also generated by other DNA sequences in the sample. The chain joins TRBV27 to TRBJ2-5; D possibly matches TRBD1 or TRBD2 (5 bases each). The CDR3 covers 14 residues. The germline V gene encodes CDR1 MNHEY and CDR2 SMNVEV (reference sequence). V was cut by 7 bases and J by 1 base, with 13 bases left in between. CDR3 protein: CASTNPGLQETQYF. The CDR3 DNA sequence: TGTGCCAGCACCAATCCGGGGCTCCAAGAGACCCAGTACTTC.

The chain combines TRBV5-4 with TRBJ2-5; 9 bases agree with TRBD2. The CDR3 has 14 residues. The V gene end was trimmed by 2 bases and the J gene end by 4 bases; junction bases not matched to a gene: 3. Germline loops: CDR1 SGHNT, CDR2 YYREEE (reference sequence). The chain's CDR3 is CASSFKAGGETQYF. In DNA form, the CDR3 reads TGTGCCAGCAGCTTTAAAGCGGGGGGAGAGACCCAGTACTTC.

This chain connects TRBV15 to TRBJ2-5; D is unresolved. V was cut by 5 bases and J by 7 bases, with 14 bases left in between. The CDR3 has 13 amino acids. Germline lookup yields CDR1 LNHNV and CDR2 YYDKDF (reference sequence). The CDR3 coding sequence is TGTGCCACCAGCCCGCCCGGTGCGCGGACCCAGTACTTC. This encodes CATSPPGARTQYF. The full variable domain, completed using reference TRBV15 and TRBJ2-5, is DAMVIQNPRYQVTQFGKPVTLSCSQTLNHNVMYWYQQKSSQAPKLLFHYYDKDFNNEADTPDNFQSRRPNTSFCFLDIRSPGLGDTAMYLCATSPPGARTQYFGPGTRLLVL.

The rearrangement joins TRBV12-5 to TRBJ1-6; D unresolved. Between the trimmed V and J ends, which lost 0 bases and 5 bases, there was a span of 23 bases. CDR3 length: 20 amino acids. The V gene's germline CDR1 is LGHNT and CDR2 FRNRAP. In DNA form, the CDR3 reads TGTGCTAGTGGTTTGGTAGATATGAGAGACTTTCTATGGAATAATTCACCCCTCCACTTT. The encoded protein is CASGLVDMRDFLWNNSPLHF.

This clone was counted a single time. The genes are TRBV6-6 and TRBJ1-2; 8 bases map to TRBD1. This CDR3 spans 14 amino acids. Per the germline V gene, CDR1 is MNHNY and CDR2 is SVGAGI (reference sequence). The J segment lost 2 bases and the V segment lost 4 bases, leaving 3 bases of the junction unmatched. The DNA for the CDR3 is TGTGCCAGCAGTTCATACAGGGGGAACTATGGCTACACCTTC. It encodes CASSSYRGNYGYTF.

The chain links TRBV4-3 to TRBJ1-2, with 7 positions matching TRBD1. The CDR3 runs 14 residues. Germline V gives CDR1 LGHNA, CDR2 YSLEER. V lost 4 bases, J lost 4 bases, and 6 bases stayed unmatched. The chain's CDR3 is CASSLAGQTYGYTF. In nucleotides, the CDR3 is TGCGCCAGCAGCCTAGCGGGACAGACCTATGGCTACACCTTC.

This sequence joins TRBV11-2 and TRBJ1-1; 9 bases are a match to TRBD1. In germline, CDR1 is SGHAT, CDR2 FQNNGV. Trimming at V came to 3 bases and at J to 1 base, leaving 3 bases not matched to a gene. CDR3 length: 15 amino acids. The CDR3 region is CASSFVGQGNTEAFF. In DNA, the CDR3 is TGTGCCAGCAGCTTTGTGGGACAGGGGAACACTGAAGCTTTCTTT.

V usage is TRBV7-9 and J usage is TRBJ1-6, with D possibly matching TRBD1 (6 bases). Germline V gives CDR1 SEHNR, CDR2 FQNEAQ (reference sequence). The V gene lost 6 bases and the J gene lost 11 bases, with 14 bases spanning the gap. The CDR3 has 13 amino acids. Written as DNA, the CDR3 is TGTGCCAGCAGTACAGGGTCGGGCGCACCCCTCCACTTT. The encoded protein is CASSTGSGAPLHF.

As concerns this clone: Other DNA sequences within the sample encode an identical CDR3. J is TRBJ2-2 and V is TRBV18, with unresolved D. Germline V gene sequence: CDR1 KGHSH, CDR2 LQKENI. The CDR3 covers 12 residues. Trimming cost V 3 bases and J 5 bases, with 4 bases left between them. As DNA, the CDR3 is TGTGCCAGCTCACCTCCTACCGGGGAGCTGTTTTTT. As protein: CASSPPTGELFF.

The chain has TRBV18 and TRBJ2-5; a weak D match, TRBD1 (5 bases). The V gene's germline CDR1 is KGHSH and CDR2 LQKENI. The V gene lost 3 bases and the J gene lost 1 base, with 9 bases spanning the gap. The CDR3 is 14 amino acids. This chain's CDR3 is CASSPRQIQETQYF. CDR3 DNA sequence: TGTGCCAGCTCACCTCGACAGATCCAAGAGACCCAGTACTTC.

CDR3 DNA sequence: TGTGCCAGCAGTTACCGGACATCCTACGAGCAGTACTTC. Translated: CASSYRTSYEQYF. The J gene is TRBJ2-7, the V gene TRBV6-6, with TRBD1 as a possible D gene (5 bases). Between the trimmed V and J ends, which lost 2 bases and 1 base, there was a span of 6 bases. Germline assignment: CDR1 MNHNY and CDR2 SVGAGI (reference sequence). CDR3 length equals 13 residues.

The chain links TRBV7-9 to TRBJ1-2; TRBD1 aligns across 7 bases. CDR3 size: 14 residues. V shed 0 bases and J 6 bases; nucleotides not matched to a gene: 4. Germline lookup yields CDR1 SEHNR and CDR2 FQNEAQ (reference sequence). The CDR3 spells CASSLARTGDGYTF. The CDR3 DNA is TGTGCCAGCAGCTTAGCGCGAACAGGGGATGGCTACACCTTC. The complete variable domain, with remaining parts taken from reference TRBV7-9 and TRBJ1-2, reads DTGVSQNPRHKITKRGQNVTFRCDPISEHNRLYWYRQTLGQGPEFLTYFQNEAQLEKSRLLSDRFSAERPKGSFSTLEIQRTEQGDSAMYLCASSLARTGDGYTFGSGTRLTVV.

The V gene is TRBV6-1, the J gene TRBJ1-1; weak D call: TRBD1 (5 bases). Germline V gives CDR1 MNHNS, CDR2 SASEGT. V lost 8 bases to trimming and J lost 3 bases, with 7 bases between them. The CDR3 has 11 amino acids. The CDR3 DNA sequence: TGTGCCAGCTTAGGGGACACTGAAGCTTTCTTT. It specifies CASLGDTEAFF.